Listed below are T cell receptor beta chains from one sample, sequenced in a study of naive and memory T cell subsets. TCRdb re-called the UMI-ligation and nested PCR reads through MiXCR, storing one row per CDR3 protein. The profile shows under 150,000 distinct CDR3 sequences, approximately 21% of them singletons. The specimen was naive CD8+ T cells from blood. Receptor source: a human donor in good health. Each CDR3 is given with its conserved first and last residue. Only part of the rows carry a size: once, few, many, or a class if the clone is expanded.

v_call | clone_size | cdr3_aa
TRBV29-1 | few | CSVDGFRDRLYNEQFF
TRBV28 | NA | CASSDRGDTEAFF
TRBV12-3/TRBV12-4 | once | CASSSDGLADPYEQYF
TRBV7-3 | NA | CASSPLAGLNEQFF
TRBV6-5 | many | CASSYDRDINQPQHF
TRBV9 | NA | CASSRKVDDPNYGYTF
TRBV4-3 | few | CASSQGVGRANVLTF
TRBV27 | NA | CASSLLGDRATEAFF
TRBV6-2/TRBV6-3 | few | CASGKLALGSYEQYF
TRBV5-6 | NA | CASSLDPSGTAYNEQFF
TRBV13 | NA | CASSPGTDNQPQHF
TRBV3-1 | few | CASSQSGRDYEQYF
TRBV7-8 | NA | CASSLATSGSWDEQFF
TRBV11-2 | few | CASSLGHYEQYF
TRBV7-9 | NA | CASSLWGQGRPFSYNEQFF
TRBV3-1 | few | CASSQGLRISTYEQYF
TRBV5-6 | NA | CASSSSPDTQYF
TRBV7-4 | few | CASSLSGDRVSNQPQHF
TRBV12-3/TRBV12-4 | NA | CASSSWTENTEAFF
TRBV7-9 | medium-sized | CASSLANSYEQYF
TRBV5-6 | many | CASSLGTLSYEQYF
TRBV7-9 | NA | CASSLTGDSSTDTQYF
TRBV12-3/TRBV12-4 | few | CASSLVPGNGYTF
TRBV28 | few | CASSPIGTENTEAFF
TRBV27 | NA | CASSFITDPYEQYF
TRBV11-2 | few | CASSPLISYYGLREKLFF
TRBV6-5 | NA | CASSIAGTGNTEAFF
TRBV7-3 | NA | CASSLEGLTSGSREQYF
TRBV7-6 | few | CASSPQDLNEQFF
TRBV20-1 | NA | CSARDTGYEQYF
TRBV27 | many | CASRRGQGNQPQHF
TRBV5-5 | NA | CASSWGQSSPLHF
TRBV20-1 | NA | CSAILYPFSSSKEDEQFF
TRBV29-1 | few | CSPRDHYSSYNEQFF
TRBV18 | NA | CASSPFAAGVLGGEETQYF
TRBV27 | NA | CASSLVSTVGYGYTF